The 11 T cell receptor beta chains below all came from one sample that was sequenced in a study of cytomegalovirus exposure and HLA in healthy donors (dated by TCRdb to about 2017). Libraries were built with the immunoSEQ multiplex PCR assay. For the multiplex PCR, a mixture combining 60 forward primers for TCR Vbeta segments and 13 reverse primers for TCR Jbeta segments was used. Imported from immuneACCESS, the table was reduced by TCRdb to in-frame sequences with V and J called. These copies leave out some clones; in studies compared against another copy, an unresolved V gene accounts for under half, and the cause of the remainder is not known. The sample contains approximately 150,000 clones, approximately 80% of them found a single time. The ten largest account for under 5% of the sample. The specimen sequenced was PBMCs. The receptors come from a young man in good health and CMV-seronegative.

The rearrangement links TRBV30 to TRBJ1-5; TRBD1 matches 9 bases. Germline CDR1 reads GTSNPN; CDR2 reads SVGIG (reference sequence). The length of the CDR3 is 13 residues. The V and J ends lost 7 bases and 2 bases, in that order; junction bases with no gene match: 3. CDR3 sequence (DNA): TGTGCCTACACAGGGGGCGGCAATCAGCCCCAGCATTTT. Translation: CAYTGGGNQPQHF.

This chain uses TRBV28 with TRBJ1-2; D gene uncertain. Germline V CDR1 and CDR2: MDHEN, SYDVKM. The CDR3 extends over 13 amino acids. The germline V and J ends were trimmed by 8 bases and 1 base, with 11 bases remaining between them. CDR3 nucleotide sequence: TGTGCCAGCTCCATTCCGGGTAACTATGGCTACACCTTC. Its protein product is CASSIPGNYGYTF.

This rearrangement joins TRBV27 to TRBJ1-4, with 7 bases fitting TRBD1. Germline V gives CDR1 MNHEY, CDR2 SMNVEV (reference sequence). V lost 5 bases to trimming and J lost 8 bases; unmatched junction nucleotides: 20. The CDR3 loop spans 18 amino acids. The CDR3 loop reads CASSNQRQGEVVVEKLFF. Here the CDR3 DNA reads TGTGCCAGCAGTAACCAAAGACAGGGTGAGGTAGTAGTCGAAAAACTGTTTTTT.

The V and J genes are TRBV19 and TRBJ1-1; weak D call: TRBD1 (6 bases). V lost 6 bases and J 0 bases, leaving 14 bases between the germline ends. The CDR3 spans 15 residues. Germline V gene data show CDR1 as LNHDA and CDR2 as SQIVND (reference sequence). In DNA, the CDR3 is TGTGCCAGTAGACCGAGGGGACACCTGAACACTGAAGCTTTCTTT. Protein sequence: CASRPRGHLNTEAFF.

The chain links TRBV11-2 to TRBJ1-2; tentative D call: TRBD1 (5 bases). This CDR3 is built from 13 residues. V lost 5 bases to trimming and J lost 9 bases, with 16 bases between them. Germline lookup yields CDR1 SGHAT and CDR2 FQNNGV. CDR3 nucleotides: TGTGCCAGCAGCAATGTAGGGGCTTATAGCTACACCTTC. Protein sequence: CASSNVGAYSYTF.

V and J are TRBV6-5 and TRBJ1-2; 10 bases agree with TRBD1. Germline trimming cut 6 bases from V and 5 bases from J; bases unmatched to any gene: 9. This CDR3 is built from 15 residues. Germline CDR1 is MNHEY and CDR2 is SVGAGI. CDR3: CASRGRDRGWYGYTF. CDR3 nucleotides: TGTGCCAGCAGGGGCCGGGACAGGGGTTGGTATGGCTACACCTTC.

V and J are TRBV18 and TRBJ2-5, with a weak D call TRBD1 (6 bases). The CDR3 is 14 amino acids. Germline V gene sequence: CDR1 KGHSH, CDR2 LQKENI. Deletions cut 1 base from V and 3 bases from J, with 9 bases between. CDR3 sequence: CASSPLQGKETQYF. Here the CDR3 DNA reads TGTGCCAGCTCACCACTTCAGGGGAAAGAGACCCAGTACTTC.

A single count supports this clone. This chain's CDR3 is CAIRTSTDTQYF. As DNA, the CDR3 is TGTGCCATTAGGACTAGCACAGATACGCAGTATTTT. V and J are TRBV10-3 and TRBJ2-3, with D tentatively TRBD2 (5 bases). Germline CDR1 is ENHRY and CDR2 is SYGVKD. This CDR3 is built from 12 residues. V gave up 9 bases and J gave up 0 bases, with 7 bases separating them.

The chain links TRBV2 to TRBJ1-5, with TRBD1 as a possible D gene (5 bases). CDR1 and CDR2 (germline): SNHLY, FYNNEI. This CDR3 has 14 residues. V was trimmed by 3 bases and J by 7 bases, leaving 13 bases between them. The DNA for the CDR3 is TGTGCCAGCAGTGACAATGGGGGGTTGCAGCCCCAGCATTTT. Protein: CASSDNGGLQPQHF.

This sequence joins TRBV2 and TRBJ2-5; 7 bases map to TRBD1. J lost 0 bases, V lost 4 bases, and 5 bases had no gene match. The CDR3 consists of 15 residues. Per germline, CDR1 SNHLY and CDR2 FYNNEI. CDR3 sequence: CASSAMRGHQETQYF. The CDR3 nucleotides are TGTGCCAGCAGTGCGATGAGGGGGCACCAAGAGACCCAGTACTTC.

The chain is built from TRBV11-2 and TRBJ2-5, with TRBD2 matching 16 bases. The length of the CDR3 is 19 residues. Germline CDR1 reads SGHAT; CDR2 reads FQNNGV. V was pared by 3 bases and J by 5 bases, with 12 bases of the junction left unmatched. Written as DNA, the CDR3 is TGTGCCAGCAGCTTGTACACCGGGACTAGCGGGGGGGCCTGGGAGACCCAGTACTTC. Protein product: CASSLYTGTSGGAWETQYF. Combining the CDR3 with reference TRBV11-2 and TRBJ2-5 gives the whole variable domain EAGVAQSPRYKIIEKRQSVAFWCNPISGHATLYWYQQILGQGPKLLIQFQNNGVVDDSQLPKDRFSAERLKGVDSTLKIQPAKLEDSAVYLCASSLYTGTSGGAWETQYFGPGTRLLVL.